This TCR beta chain was documented in a study of blood T cell repertoires in COVID-19 (dated by TCRdb to between 2020 and 2021). A note on the overall study: Samples from collaborators originated in the United States, Italy and Spain and spanned both the acute and convalescent phases of COVID-19. Sample metadata almost always included a de-identified subject ID, COVID-19 status, age in years and sex. The repertoires were made available in a free public database intended to serve as a resource for research on the immune response to SARS-CoV-2. The dataset comprised deeply sampled blood TCRbeta repertoires from subjects exposed to, actively infected with, or recovered from COVID-19. Samples were obtained from the ongoing ImmuneRACE study (first 160 participants) and from 1,254 subjects provided by 6 global collaborators. The material from the prospective study consisted of cDNA or gDNA derived from T cells, B-cell-depleted T cells, or PBMCs. Where HLA class I and class II types were available, the types were taken from metadata supplied by the sample provider, not from assay-based typing.

The V end gives up 2 bases and the J end 6 bases, leaving 4 bases in the junction not matched to a gene. From the cysteine through the phenylalanine, the CDR3 covers 15 amino acids. The sequence is cut down to CDR3 DNA, 45 bases in frame from base 1. In the germline V gene, CDR1 corresponds to KGHSH and CDR2 to LQKENI. TCRbeta CDR3 regions were amplified from genomic DNA by means of the immunoSEQ Assay, a bias-controlled multiplex PCR. Processing in the source paper ran as follows. The number of nucleated cells in each sample was estimated from the amplification of reference gene primers within the assay. Sequence reads were collapsed and filtered to measure the absolute abundance of every unique TCRbeta CDR3 rearrangement. Productive Simpson clonality was computed per sample as the square root of Simpson's diversity index over productive rearrangements. TCRdb retrieved this table from immuneACCESS and kept in-frame rearrangements only. Not all clones are present; in checked studies, unresolved V genes account for under half, and no reason is known for the remainder. V and J calls and clone size follow that table, whereas D and trimming were derived from the DNA. The sample includes 30,000 to 40,000 clones, with 90% observed a single time. The leading ten clones occupy roughly a fifth of the sample.

Collaborating institutions collected whole blood in K2EDTA tubes following their own protocols. For TCRbeta analysis, collaborators shipped samples as frozen whole blood, isolated PBMCs, or DNA extracted from either of those sample types. Worth noting for this clone: Its target antigen remains unknown. Nothing much larger sits one base from this clone, and base qualities are not available.

Overall study results and their limits: How much clinical and demographic metadata was included differed by source and by participant, and the metadata was provided uncurated.

The rearrangement combines TRBV18 with TRBJ1-6, with 7 central nucleotides matching TRBD1. The sequenced material came from peripheral blood. The TCR originated in a man older than 75 with acute or convalescent COVID-19. The bases are TGTGCCAGCTCACCAGGGACAGTCACTAATTCACCCCTCCACTTT. It translates as CASSPGTVTNSPLHF.